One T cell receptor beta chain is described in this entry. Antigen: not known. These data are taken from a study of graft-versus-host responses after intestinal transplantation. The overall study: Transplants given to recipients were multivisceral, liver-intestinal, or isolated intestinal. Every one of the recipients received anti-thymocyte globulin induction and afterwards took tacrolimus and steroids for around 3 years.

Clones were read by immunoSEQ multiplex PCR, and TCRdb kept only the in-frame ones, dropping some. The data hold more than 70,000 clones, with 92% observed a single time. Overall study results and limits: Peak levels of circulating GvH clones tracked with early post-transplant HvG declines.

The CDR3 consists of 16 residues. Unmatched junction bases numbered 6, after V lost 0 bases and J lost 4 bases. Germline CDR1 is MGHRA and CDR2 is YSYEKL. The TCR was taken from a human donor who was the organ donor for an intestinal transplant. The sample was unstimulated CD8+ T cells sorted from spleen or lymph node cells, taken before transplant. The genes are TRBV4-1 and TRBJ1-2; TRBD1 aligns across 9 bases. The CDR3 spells CASSQDYTGGAYGYTF. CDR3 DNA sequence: TGCGCCAGCAGCCAAGATTACACAGGGGGCGCCTATGGCTACACCTTC.